The 22 T cell receptor beta chains given below trace back to one sample, sequenced in a study of shared clonotypes between healthy human individuals (dated by TCRdb to between 2020 and 2021). Receptors were amplified or captured by the immunoSEQ multiplex PCR assay. TCRdb holds this immuneACCESS table with in-frame rearrangements only. Some clones are missing; in checked studies, unresolved V genes explain under half, and the rest has no known cause. For this sample there are a few million clones; around 94% appear just once. The ten largest account for over 0.12% of the sample. Sequenced input: naive CD4+ T cells sorted from blood. Reading the label with the study, this specimen's cell subset or site is: CD45RA+ positively selected. The receptor set was obtained from a man between 18 and 29 years old in good health.

As concerns this clone: This sample also contains other DNA sequences that code for the same CDR3. The rearrangement links TRBV6-5 to TRBJ1-2, with 7 nucleotides matching TRBD1. The germline V gene encodes CDR1 MNHEY and CDR2 SVGAGI. The junction had 5 bases not matched to a gene; V was cut back by 6 bases and J by 4 bases. The CDR3 has 13 amino acids. Written as DNA, the CDR3 is TGTGCCAGCAGCTCACAGGGGACCTATGGCTACACCTTC. Translation gives CASSSQGTYGYTF.

J is TRBJ2-3 and V is TRBV9; weak D call: TRBD2 (7 bases). CDR3 length: 14 amino acids. Per germline, CDR1 SGDLS and CDR2 YYNGEE. V lost 7 bases and J lost 5, with 17 bases in between. CDR3: CASGRGAGEDTQYF. The CDR3 nucleotides read TGTGCCAGCGGACGGGGGGCGGGAGAAGATACGCAGTATTTT.

In DNA form, the CDR3 reads TGTGCCAGCAGCAGCCTAACTAGTAACGAGCAGTACTTC. This codes for CASSSLTSNEQYF. V and J are TRBV9 and TRBJ2-7, with D possibly being TRBD2 (5 bases). Germline assignment: CDR1 SGDLS and CDR2 YYNGEE. This CDR3 comprises 13 residues. V was pared by 4 bases and J by 5 bases, with 13 bases between. Using reference TRBV9 and TRBJ2-7 for the parts outside the CDR3, the full variable domain is DSGVTQTPKHLITATGQRVTLRCSPRSGDLSVYWYQQSLDQGLQFLIQYYNGEERAKGNILERFSAQQFPDLHSELNLSSLELGDSALYFCASSSLTSNEQYFGPGTRLTVT.

About this clone: The sample holds other DNA sequences that translate to the same CDR3. This sequence joins TRBV5-1 and TRBJ2-2, with TRBD2 matching 8 bases. Unmatched junction bases numbered 1, after V lost 1 base and J lost 5 bases. Germline V gene data show CDR1 as SGHRS and CDR2 as YFSETQ. CDR3 size: 14 residues. The CDR3: CASSLTGGTGELFF. The CDR3 DNA reads TGCGCCAGCAGCTTGACGGGAGGGACCGGGGAGCTGTTTTTT.

The chain is built from TRBV7-2 and TRBJ2-7; TRBD1 matches 9 bases. The CDR3 extends over 17 amino acids. From germline, CDR1 is SGHTA and CDR2 FQGNSA. V was pared by 3 bases and J by 4 bases, with 13 bases of the junction left unmatched. CDR3 in DNA: TGTGCCAGCAGCTTTTACCCGGGACAGGGAAAAGGTTACGAGCAGTACTTC. Translating gives CASSFYPGQGKGYEQYF.

The rearrangement joins TRBV15 to TRBJ1-1, with 12 nucleotides matching TRBD1. Germline CDR1 is LNHNV and CDR2 is YYDKDF (reference sequence). V lost 11 bases and J lost 4; bases outside the gene matches: 8. This CDR3 spans 14 amino acids. The CDR3, as DNA: TGTGCCGTCCGGGACAGGGGGCAGGTCACTGAAGCTTTCTTT. The encoded protein is CAVRDRGQVTEAFF.

This clone occurred a few times. The chain recombines TRBV19 with TRBJ1-1, with D unclear. The CDR3 totals 16 residues. Germline V CDR1 and CDR2: LNHDA, SQIVND (reference sequence). V shed 4 bases and J shed 3 bases, with 18 bases lying between them. As DNA, the CDR3 is TGTGCCAGTAGTACCCTCCGGGTAATCGGGGACACTGAAGCTTTCTTT. It codes for CASSTLRVIGDTEAFF.

The chain employs TRBV30 and TRBJ2-3; 8 bases map to TRBD1. V lost 4 bases to trimming and J lost 5 bases; unmatched junction nucleotides: 5. Germline CDR1 and CDR2: GTSNPN and SVGIG (reference sequence). This CDR3 has 13 residues. CDR3 nucleotide sequence: TGTGCCTGGACGGGCAGGGGGCGAGATACGCAGTATTTT. The encoded protein is CAWTGRGRDTQYF.

This clone has a handful of counts. V is TRBV7-2 and J is TRBJ2-3, with a tentative D call TRBD2 (5 bases). Germline CDR1 and CDR2: SGHTA and FQGNSA. This CDR3 region has 14 residues. Trimming left V 5 bases short and J 2 bases short, with 11 bases between. CDR3 amino acids: CASSLTIFTDTQYF. CDR3 DNA: TGTGCCAGCAGCCTGACTATATTCACAGATACGCAGTATTTT.

This clone was counted a single time. The gene calls are TRBV6-6 and TRBJ1-5; D is unresolved. In germline, CDR1 is MNHNY, CDR2 SVGAGI (reference sequence). This CDR3 is 13 amino acids long. V lost 6 bases and J 5 bases, leaving 11 bases between the germline ends. The CDR3 here is CASRQAAYQPQHF. The CDR3 region has the DNA TGTGCCAGCAGGCAAGCAGCGTATCAGCCCCAGCATTTT.

This clone was seen only once. The chain combines TRBV4-2 with TRBJ1-4; D is perhaps TRBD1 (6 bases). The CDR3 contains 16 residues. V was cut by 4 bases and J by 5 bases, with 17 bases left in between. Germline CDR1 reads LGHNA; CDR2 reads YNFKEQ. CDR3 bases: TGTGCCAGCAGCCCGTCCGGGGGACAACTAAATGAAAAACTGTTTTTT. It encodes CASSPSGGQLNEKLFF.

V gene TRBV29-1 combines with J gene TRBJ2-7; D assignment may be TRBD1 or TRBD2 (5 bases each). In germline, CDR1 is SQVTM, CDR2 ANQGSEA. The V and J ends lost 4 bases and 3 bases respectively, with 13 bases between them. This CDR3 is 13 amino acids long. The CDR3 reads CSVVRDGNYEQYF. The CDR3 bases are TGCAGCGTTGTTAGGGACGGGAACTACGAGCAGTACTTC.

The V call is TRBV28, the J call TRBJ1-1, with D perhaps matching TRBD1 (5 bases). V was trimmed by 0 bases and J by 6 bases, leaving 26 bases between them. CDR3 length equals 19 residues. Germline V gene sequence: CDR1 MDHEN, CDR2 SYDVKM. CDR3 protein: CASSLWGSRAFSGHAEAFF. For the CDR3, the DNA is TGTGCCAGCAGTTTATGGGGTTCCAGGGCTTTTAGCGGGCACGCTGAAGCTTTCTTT.

CDR3 protein: CASGPWGLDSTRYEQYF. CDR3 DNA sequence: TGTGCCAGCGGCCCTTGGGGGCTAGACAGTACGAGGTACGAGCAGTACTTC. The chain is built from TRBV2 and TRBJ2-7, with D perhaps TRBD1 (6 bases). The germline V gene encodes CDR1 SNHLY and CDR2 FYNNEI. This CDR3 comprises 17 residues. V dropped 8 bases and J dropped 4 bases, with 27 bases sitting between them. The complete variable domain, with remaining parts taken from reference TRBV2 and TRBJ2-7, reads EPEVTQTPSHQVTQMGQEVILRCVPISNHLYFYWYRQILGQKVEFLVSFYNNEISEKSEIFDDQFSVERPDGSNFTLKIRSTKLEDSAMYFCASGPWGLDSTRYEQYFGPGTRLTVT.

The rearrangement uses TRBV5-1 and TRBJ1-1; D remains ambiguous. The CDR3 is 14 residues long. V gave up 0 bases and J gave up 3 bases, with 9 bases separating them. Per germline, CDR1 SGHRS and CDR2 YFSETQ. The CDR3 protein is CASSLEGMDTEAFF. The CDR3 nucleotides read TGCGCCAGCAGCTTGGAGGGAATGGACACTGAAGCTTTCTTT.

Concerning this clone: Other DNA sequences in this sample translate to the same CDR3. The genes are TRBV7-9 and TRBJ2-7; the D gene is possibly TRBD1 (5 bases). V lost 5 bases and J 1 base, leaving 12 bases between the germline ends. CDR1 and CDR2 from the germline V gene are SEHNR and FQNEAQ (reference sequence). This CDR3 region has 14 residues. This chain's CDR3 is CASSPPGSSYEQYF. CDR3 coding DNA: TGTGCCAGCAGCCCCCCAGGGTCATCCTACGAGCAGTACTTC.

The gene calls are TRBV4-3 and TRBJ2-4; 8 nucleotides match TRBD2. Germline-derived CDR1 and CDR2 are LGHNA and YSLEER. CDR3 length: 14 residues. J lost 4 bases, V lost 4 bases, and 3 bases had no gene match. CDR3 nucleotide sequence: TGCGCCAGCAGCCCCAGACTAGCGAAAAACATTCAGTACTTC. Translated: CASSPRLAKNIQYF.

This clone occurred a few times. Other DNA sequences of this sample code for an identical CDR3. The chain is built from TRBV30 and TRBJ2-6; D is ambiguous. Germline assignment: CDR1 GTSNPN and CDR2 SVGIG (reference sequence). Trimming took 2 bases from V and 4 from J, leaving 3 bases between them. The CDR3 has 12 amino acids. The CDR3 DNA follows: TGTGCCTGGAGTTTAGGGGCCAACGTCCTGACTTTC. The encoded protein is CAWSLGANVLTF.

The table lists this clone with a few counts. The sample carries other DNA sequences with the same CDR3. The chain uses TRBV10-1 and TRBJ1-6, with unresolved D. The V end was cut by 2 bases, the J end by 7 bases, with 6 bases between. Per germline, CDR1 WNHNN and CDR2 SYGVQD (reference sequence). This CDR3 has 13 amino acids. CDR3 nucleotide sequence: TGCGCCAGCAGTGAGGCCGGCAATTCACCCCTCCACTTT. Its translation is CASSEAGNSPLHF.

The gene calls are TRBV5-5 and TRBJ2-7; D is possibly TRBD2 (6 bases). This CDR3 has 14 residues. Germline V CDR1 and CDR2: SGHKS, YYEKEE (reference sequence). Between the trimmed V and J ends, which lost 7 bases and 0 bases, there was a span of 14 bases. CDR3 loop: CASFSLGGSYEQYF. The CDR3, as DNA: TGTGCCAGCTTCTCCCTGGGAGGCTCCTACGAGCAGTACTTC.

V is TRBV6-5 and J is TRBJ1-6; the match to TRBD1 covers 7 bases. J lost 7 bases, V lost 5 bases, and 5 bases had no gene match. CDR3 length: 14 amino acids. Germline CDR1 reads MNHEY; CDR2 reads SVGAGI. This chain's CDR3 is CASSGQAVNSPLHF. In DNA form, the CDR3 reads TGTGCCAGCAGTGGACAGGCCGTGAATTCACCCCTCCACTTT.

The CDR3 protein is CASPPERWDTGELFF. The CDR3 nucleotides are TGTGCCAGCCCGCCGGAGCGCTGGGACACCGGGGAGCTGTTTTTT. V gene TRBV7-9 combines with J gene TRBJ2-2; D gene unclear. Trimming pared 8 bases from V and 3 bases from J, leaving 16 bases between. CDR3 length equals 15 residues. Germline V gene sequence: CDR1 SEHNR, CDR2 FQNEAQ (reference sequence).